This T cell receptor (beta chain) was obtained from a study of OX40 agonist ivuxolimab in advanced cancers. Whole-study context: The group had a mean age of around 60 years, ranged from about 20 to 79, and was roughly 83% male. Under the entry rules, prior anti-PD-1, anti-PD-L1 or anti-CTLA-4 therapy was allowed, and around 40% had some.

Study observations and caveats: Which antigen the expanded peripheral T cells recognized is unknown.

V gave up 5 bases and J gave up 6 bases, with 23 bases separating them. The CDR3 has 17 amino acids. Germline V CDR1 and CDR2: SGHNT, YENEEA. A remark on this clone: Its matching antigen is unknown.

Data came from immunoSEQ multiplex PCR; TCRdb stores just in-frame clones and leaves some out. The data contain under 85,000 clones, 85% of them singletons. The source material was CD4+ or CD8+ T cells sorted from blood, sampled in a trial of the OX40 agonist ivuxolimab. This sequence joins TRBV11-3 and TRBJ2-1, with D perhaps matching TRBD2 (5 bases). This TCR came from an adult with an advanced solid tumor such as melanoma, head and neck, liver or kidney cancer. CDR3 amino acids: CASSVTAGPSNSNEQFF. CDR3 DNA sequence: TGTGCCAGCAGCGTAACCGCGGGTCCTAGTAACTCCAATGAGCAGTTCTTC. Full variable domain (remainder filled in from reference TRBV11-3 and TRBJ2-1): EAGVVQSPRYKIIEKKQPVAFWCNPISGHNTLYWYLQNLGQGPELLIRYENEEAVDDSQLPKDRFSAERLKGVDSTLKIQPAELGDSAVYLCASSVTAGPSNSNEQFFGPGTRLTVL.